The clone carrying this T cell receptor (beta chain) showed up just a few times. Antigen: not known. This sample is part of a study of CD8+ T cells in alopecia areata. Study-level results: Researchers report lesional scalp, most notably alopecia totalis/universalis, outstripped normal scalp in clonality. Numerous clones, expanded in lesions, remained in scalp and blood during tofacitinib.

The V end was cut by 4 bases, the J end by 3 bases, with 12 bases between. The CDR3 is 13 amino acids. Germline CDR1 and CDR2: SQVTM and ANQGSEA. Treatment defined: oral pan-JAK inhibitor, 5-10 mg twice daily. Collected material from alopecia areata patients comprised lesional scalp punch biopsies and peripheral blood. Extraction and reverse transcription of RNA yielded cDNA as the sequencing template. Sequencing was performed with immunoSEQ multiplex PCR; in TCRdb, only in-frame clones are kept and a portion is missing. The table lists 150,000 to 200,000 clones, about 61% of them singletons. The rearrangement uses TRBV29-1 and TRBJ1-2; no clear D. This TCR came from a human donor with alopecia areata. This material consisted of CD4+ T cells sorted from blood, taken at roughly week 58, from a patient treated with tofacitinib. Here the CDR3 DNA reads TGCAGCGTTGCGGAGGGCCGGGACTATGGCTACACCTTC. It is translated as CSVAEGRDYGYTF.